The next 26 T cell receptor beta chains were all read from a single sample in a study of graft-versus-host responses after intestinal transplantation. The data were produced by immunoSEQ multiplex PCR, yet TCRdb's version contains in-frame clones alone and is incomplete. The sample has approximately 90,000 clones; about four fifths are singletons. No cognate antigen is known for these TCRs. The specimen comprised unstimulated CD4+ T cells sorted from spleen or lymph node cells, sampled before intestinal transplant. All receptors come from a human donor who received an intestinal transplant.

This chain links TRBV7-9 with TRBJ2-1; D ambiguous. V was shortened by 2 bases and J by 5 bases, with 7 bases between the two germline ends. Germline CDR1 reads SEHNR; CDR2 reads FQNEAQ (reference sequence). The CDR3 has 13 amino acids. The CDR3 DNA is TGTGCCAGCAGCTTATCGGTGAACAATGAGCAGTTCTTC. This codes for CASSLSVNNEQFF.

This chain joins TRBV19 and TRBJ2-5; TRBD2 is a possible D gene (7 bases). CDR1 and CDR2 (germline): LNHDA, SQIVND (reference sequence). The length of the CDR3 is 14 residues. V lost 4 bases, J lost 10 bases, and 19 bases lay in between. The CDR3 protein is CASSKQGGSFLQYF. The CDR3 DNA sequence: TGTGCCAGTAGTAAACAGGGAGGGTCCTTTCTCCAGTACTTC. Full variable domain (outside the CDR3, taken from reference TRBV19 and TRBJ2-5): DGGITQSPKYLFRKEGQNVTLSCEQNLNHDAMYWYRQDPGQGLRLIYYSQIVNDFQKGDIAEGYSVSREKKESFPLTVTSAQKNPTAFYLCASSKQGGSFLQYFGPGTRLLVL.

The chain is built from TRBV11-2 and TRBJ2-5; D is perhaps TRBD2 (6 bases). Trimming took 2 bases from V and 7 from J, leaving 17 bases between them. The germline V gene has CDR1 SGHAT and CDR2 FQNNGV. This CDR3 comprises 15 residues. The CDR3, as DNA: TGTGCCAGCAGCTTATTTCGGGGGTTCGAAGGGACCCAGTACTTC. This translates into CASSLFRGFEGTQYF.

This sequence joins TRBV12-2 and TRBJ2-1; the table's TRBD1 call for D was not verified on the DNA. TRBV12-2 is a known pseudogene. The length of the CDR3 is 16 residues. The CDR3 loop is CASRATGTTIYNEQFF. CDR3 in DNA: TGTGCAAGTCGCGCCACCGGGACAACTATCTACAATGAGCAGTTCTTC.

The chain joins TRBV10-3 to TRBJ2-1, with 10 bases matching TRBD1. Germline V gene sequence: CDR1 ENHRY, CDR2 SYGVKD. This CDR3 has 15 amino acids. Germline trimming cut 3 bases from V and 8 bases from J; bases unmatched to any gene: 7. DNA for the CDR3: TGTGCCATCAGTGACCCCCGGGACAGGGGAGATGAGCAGTTCTTC. Translation gives CAISDPRDRGDEQFF.

The chain carries TRBV5-6 and TRBJ1-2; weak D call: TRBD1 (5 bases). The CDR3 has 12 amino acids. Germline V gene sequence: CDR1 SGHDT, CDR2 YYEEEE. V lost 6 bases and J 8 bases, leaving 14 bases between the germline ends. CDR3 in DNA: TGTGCCAGCAAACGGGTCGACAGCGGCTACACCTTC. This gives the protein CASKRVDSGYTF.

The V call is TRBV6-1, the J call TRBJ2-7; TRBD2 might be the D (5 bases). Trimming shortened V by 7 bases and J by 3 bases, and 13 bases separated the two germline ends. The germline CDR1 and CDR2 sequences are MNHNS and SASEGT. The CDR3 is made up of 13 amino acids. CDR3: CASNSGSHYEQYF. For the CDR3, the DNA is TGTGCCAGCAACAGCGGATCACACTACGAGCAGTACTTC.

The genes are TRBV2 and TRBJ2-5, with 7 bases fitting TRBD2. V lost 3 bases to trimming and J lost 5 bases; unmatched junction nucleotides: 9. There are 15 residues in the CDR3. Germline V lookup: CDR1 SNHLY, CDR2 FYNNEI. CDR3 protein: CASSDRAGRGETQYF. The DNA of the CDR3 is TGTGCCAGCAGTGACAGAGCGGGGAGAGGGGAGACCCAGTACTTC.

V and J are TRBV5-4 and TRBJ2-2; 11 nucleotides agree with TRBD2. The J segment lost 7 bases and the V segment lost 0 bases, leaving 2 bases of the junction unmatched. Germline V lookup: CDR1 SGHNT, CDR2 YYREEE (reference sequence). This CDR3 region has 15 residues. The chain's CDR3 is CASSLELAGVGELFF. In DNA, the CDR3 is TGTGCCAGCAGCTTGGAACTAGCGGGGGTCGGGGAGCTGTTTTTT.

The chain links TRBV2 to TRBJ1-5; TRBD1 matches 9 bases. V gave up 10 bases and J gave up 5 bases; unmatched junction bases: 6. The CDR3 has 13 amino acids. Germline CDR1 is SNHLY and CDR2 is FYNNEI. The CDR3 reads CAISGQGHQPQHF. In DNA form, the CDR3 reads TGTGCCATCTCGGGACAGGGCCATCAGCCCCAGCATTTT.

The genes are TRBV7-9 and TRBJ1-2; 7 positions match TRBD1. Trimming cost V 5 bases and J 5 bases; bases outside gene matches: 5. The CDR3 consists of 13 residues. Germline CDR1 and CDR2: SEHNR and FQNEAQ (reference sequence). CDR3 coding DNA: TGTGCCAGCAGCCACGGGACAGCATATGGCTACACCTTC. Translated, it gives CASSHGTAYGYTF.

The V call is TRBV4-1, the J call TRBJ1-1; no clear D gene. The CDR3 is 17 amino acids. Per the germline V gene, CDR1 is MGHRA and CDR2 is YSYEKL. V was trimmed by 0 bases and J by 0 bases, leaving 14 bases between them. The CDR3 sequence: CASSQDRRASMNTEAFF. CDR3 in DNA: TGCGCCAGCAGCCAAGATCGGAGGGCTTCCATGAACACTGAAGCTTTCTTT.

This chain connects TRBV28 to TRBJ1-3; 7 bases are shared with TRBD1. After removal of 6 bases from V and 8 bases from J, the junction contained 19 bases not matched to a gene. Looked up from germline, CDR1 is MDHEN and CDR2 is SYDVKM. The CDR3 is 17 residues long. The CDR3 DNA reads as TGTGCCAGCAGACAAACCTCCGGAGACAGGGTAGGAGACACCATATATTTT. Translated, it gives CASRQTSGDRVGDTIYF. Full variable domain (remainder filled in from reference TRBV28 and TRBJ1-3): DVKVTQSSRYLVKRTGEKVFLECVQDMDHENMFWYRQDPGLGLRLIYFSYDVKMKEKGDIPEGYSVSREKKERFSLILESASTNQTSMYLCASRQTSGDRVGDTIYFGEGSWLTVV.

This clone was seen a single time. This chain connects TRBV28 to TRBJ2-7, with unresolved D. Germline CDR1 reads MDHEN; CDR2 reads SYDVKM. The V end lost 10 bases, the J end lost 0 bases, and 10 bases lay between the germline ends. The CDR3 totals 12 residues. The CDR3 sequence: CATLGSSYEQYF. CDR3 DNA sequence: TGTGCCACCCTCGGTAGCTCCTACGAGCAGTACTTC.

The CDR3 loop reads CASSVEGTGTGGNTIYF. The CDR3 coding sequence is TGTGCCAGCAGCGTAGAGGGTACCGGGACAGGTGGAAACACCATATATTTT. The chain recombines TRBV9 with TRBJ1-3; 8 bases line up with TRBD1. Germline CDR1 reads SGDLS; CDR2 reads YYNGEE. The CDR3 runs 17 residues. After removal of 0 bases from V and 3 bases from J, the junction contained 8 bases not matched to a gene.

This chain links TRBV5-1 with TRBJ2-3, with no clear D. Germline V gene lookup returns CDR1 SGHRS and CDR2 YFSETQ. With 3 bases removed from V and 5 bases from J, the gap between germline ends came to 10 bases. This CDR3 is 13 amino acids long. In nucleotides, the CDR3 is TGCGCCAGCAGCTCTGACTCCCTAGATACGCAGTATTTT. It specifies CASSSDSLDTQYF.

This rearrangement joins TRBV28 to TRBJ2-1; TRBD2 matches at 13 bases. The CDR3 sequence is 16 residues long. The V gene end was trimmed by 5 bases and the J gene end by 4 bases; junction bases not matched to a gene: 5. CDR1 is MDHEN, CDR2 SYDVKM, per germline. In nucleotides, the CDR3 is TGTGCCAGCAGTCCCGCGACTAGCGGGAGGTACAATGAGCAGTTCTTC. Its protein product is CASSPATSGRYNEQFF.

The chain joins TRBV30 to TRBJ2-7; D uncertain. V lost 0 bases and J 3 bases, leaving 9 bases between the germline ends. From germline, CDR1 is GTSNPN and CDR2 SVGIG (reference sequence). This CDR3 has 13 amino acids. CDR3: CAWSVNTNYEQYF. The CDR3 nucleotides read TGTGCCTGGAGTGTCAACACCAACTACGAGCAGTACTTC.

This clone was detected once. V usage is TRBV18 and J usage is TRBJ2-5; 7 bases align to TRBD1. The CDR3 has 15 residues. Per the germline V gene, CDR1 is KGHSH and CDR2 is LQKENI. Trimming removed 2 bases from V and 4 bases from J; junction bases left unmatched: 7. CDR3 sequence reads: CASSPNQGELETQYF. CDR3 coding DNA: TGTGCCAGCTCACCAAATCAGGGGGAGCTAGAGACCCAGTACTTC.

This clone was observed a handful of times. The rearrangement uses TRBV21-1 and TRBJ1-4; the tabulated D call, TRBD1, remains unverified against the DNA. TRBV21-1 is termed a pseudogene. The CDR3 totals 16 residues. DNA for the CDR3: TGTGCCAGCAGGACAGGGGGCGTCCCGTCACGTGAAAAACTGTTTTTT. Its translation: CASRTGGVPSREKLFF.

The J gene is TRBJ1-6, the V gene TRBV27, with a tentative D call TRBD1 (5 bases). The CDR3 has 13 residues. Trimming shortened V by 8 bases and J by 9 bases, and 14 bases separated the two germline ends. Germline assignment: CDR1 MNHEY and CDR2 SMNVEV (reference sequence). The CDR3 nucleotides read TGTGCCAGCGCTCTGGGAGGGGTTTCACCCCTCCACTTT. Translating it yields CASALGGVSPLHF.

This chain uses TRBV27 with TRBJ2-3, with 15 positions matching TRBD2. Trimming took 7 bases from V and 6 from J; bases not matched to a gene: 14. This CDR3 is built from 18 residues. Germline CDR1 reads MNHEY; CDR2 reads SMNVEV (reference sequence). CDR3 coding DNA: TGTGCCAGCAAGAAAGGGACTAGCGGGAGGAGGGTGATGGATACGCAGTATTTT. It encodes CASKKGTSGRRVMDTQYF.

This clone was seen just once. This chain joins TRBV27 and TRBJ2-5; the match to TRBD2 covers 9 bases. The CDR3 has 15 residues. Germline values: CDR1 MNHEY, CDR2 SMNVEV (reference sequence). V shed 6 bases, J shed 7 bases, and the junction held 12 bases outside the gene matches. The chain's CDR3 is CASRPTGLAPGTQYF. The CDR3 DNA reads TGTGCCAGCAGGCCTACGGGACTAGCTCCCGGGACCCAGTACTTC.

The chain uses TRBV5-1 and TRBJ2-1, with D possibly TRBD2 on 5 matching bases. V gave up 4 bases and J gave up 6 bases, with 17 bases separating them. CDR1 and CDR2 (germline): SGHRS, YFSETQ. CDR3 length: 15 amino acids. Here the CDR3 reads CASSRTPTNPNEQFF. The CDR3 DNA sequence: TGCGCCAGCAGCCGGACTCCAACGAACCCCAATGAGCAGTTCTTC. Combining the CDR3 with reference TRBV5-1 and TRBJ2-1 gives the whole variable domain KAGVTQTPRYLIKTRGQQVTLSCSPISGHRSVSWYQQTPGQGLQFLFEYFSETQRNKGNFPGRFSGRQFSNSRSEMNVSTLELGDSALYLCASSRTPTNPNEQFFGPGTRLTVL.

This chain uses TRBV5-1 with TRBJ2-7; 8 nucleotides line up with TRBD1. The J segment lost 7 bases and the V segment lost 0 bases, leaving 3 bases of the junction unmatched. Germline loops: CDR1 SGHRS, CDR2 YFSETQ. The CDR3 consists of 13 residues. The CDR3 bases are TGCGCCAGCAGCTTGGGGACAGGGTCTGAGCAGTACTTC. It yields the protein CASSLGTGSEQYF.

The rearrangement joins TRBV28 to TRBJ1-2; 10 nucleotides match TRBD1. Germline V CDR1 and CDR2: MDHEN, SYDVKM. With V trimmed by 5 bases and J by 6 bases, 6 bases remained unmatched. The CDR3 extends over 14 amino acids. Here the CDR3 reads CASSGDRGRHGYTF. The CDR3 nucleotides read TGTGCCAGCAGTGGCGACAGGGGGCGTCATGGCTACACCTTC.